The T cell receptor (beta chain) under discussion was sequenced for a study of blood T cell repertoires in COVID-19 (dated by TCRdb to the early 2020s). Notes on the research overall: Samples covering the acute and convalescent phases of COVID-19 were provided by collaborators in the United States, Italy and Spain. The material from the prospective study consisted of cDNA or gDNA derived from T cells, B-cell-depleted T cells, or PBMCs. Subjects who had been exposed to COVID-19, were actively infected with it, or had recovered from it provided the deeply sampled blood TCRbeta repertoires that made up the dataset. Samples came from the ongoing ImmuneRACE study (first 160 participants) plus 1,254 subjects from 6 global collaborators. Where available, HLA class I and class II types were obtained from metadata supplied by the sample provider rather than from assay-based typing. The sample metadata nearly always contained a de-identified subject ID, COVID-19 status, age in years and sex. The repertoires were released in a freely available public database intended as a resource for research on the immune response to SARS-CoV-2. Beyond this particular receptor, the publication reports: The amount of clinical and demographic metadata varied by source and participant and was provided uncurated.

Enrolling through a virtual design, the prospective study's participants ranged in age from roughly 18 to 100 years and lived across 24 United States geographic areas. In the prospective study, participants were assigned to cohorts based on the clinical history participants reported in a screening survey and a study questionnaire. Recovered participants in ImmuneRACE Cohort 3 were defined as having two consecutive negative NP/OP PCR tests, clearance from a healthcare professional, or resolution of symptoms. Mobile phlebotomists in the prospective study collected whole blood, serum and a nasopharyngeal or oropharyngeal swab from every participant. Over a roughly 2-month period, participants in the prospective study had the option of providing additional blood draws and questionnaires. Blood samples from the prospective study were shipped frozen or at room temperature prior to DNA extraction. TCRbeta CDR3 regions were amplified from genomic DNA by means of the immunoSEQ Assay, a bias-controlled multiplex PCR. The study's processing was this. The number of nucleated cells in each sample was estimated from the amplification of reference gene primers within the assay. To quantify the absolute abundance of each unique TCRbeta CDR3 rearrangement, sequence reads were collapsed and filtered. Productive Simpson clonality was computed per sample as the square root of Simpson's diversity index over productive rearrangements. TCRdb holds this immuneACCESS table with in-frame rearrangements only. Some clones are missing; in checked studies, unresolved V genes explain under half, and the rest has no known cause. V, J and clone size reflect that table, while D and trimming were determined from the DNA. The sample yields roughly 290,000 clones; 80% to 90% were counted once. The ten largest clones add up to roughly 2% of the sample.

This clone was seen once. Its target antigen remains unknown. The sample holds no much larger clone one base away, and base qualities are not on file. The germline V gene encodes CDR1 ENHRY and CDR2 SYGVKD. The CDR3 has 12 amino acids, counting the end cysteine and phenylalanine. Only the CDR3 portion is preserved as DNA: 36 bases, with reading frame beginning at the first base. The trim is 7 bases for V and 7 bases for J, with a gap of 13 bases between the germline ends. The specimen sequenced was PBMCs or T cells enriched from blood (not recorded which). This TCR was recovered from a man aged 30-40 years who had recovered from COVID-19. The sequence joins TRBV10-3 to TRBJ1-2; a weak D assignment points to TRBD1 (5 bases agree). The CDR3 region reads CAIMGQVSGYTF. The nucleotide sequence reads as follows: TGTGCCATCATGGGGCAGGTCTCTGGCTACACCTTC.